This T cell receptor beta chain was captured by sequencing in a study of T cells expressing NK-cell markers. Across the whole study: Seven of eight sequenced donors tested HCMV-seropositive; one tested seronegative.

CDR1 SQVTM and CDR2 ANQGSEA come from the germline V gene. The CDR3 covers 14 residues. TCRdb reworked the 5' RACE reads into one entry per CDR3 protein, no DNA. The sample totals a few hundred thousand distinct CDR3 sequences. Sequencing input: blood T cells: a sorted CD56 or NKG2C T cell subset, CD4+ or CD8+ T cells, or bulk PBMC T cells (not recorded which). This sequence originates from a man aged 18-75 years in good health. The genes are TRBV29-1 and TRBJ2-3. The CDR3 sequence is CSVGRRKGTDTQYF.